This TCR beta chain was obtained from a study of Tregs in tolerant kidney transplant recipients. The V gene's germline CDR1 is MGHDK and CDR2 SYGVNS. Trimming took 2 bases from V and 6 from J; bases not matched to a gene: 3. The CDR3 has 15 amino acids. The method was immunoSEQ multiplex PCR; TCRdb's version includes in-frame clones alone and lacks a portion of them. The sample holds several thousand clones, roughly 34% seen once. Recipient PBMCs carried a CFSE label and met irradiated graft donor PBMCs for five to seven days before FACS sorting. Only a few counts were recorded for this clone. Its antigen is unidentified. The sample has other DNA sequences that encode this CDR3 too.

The chain recombines TRBV25-1 with TRBJ1-6; 8 nucleotides agree with TRBD1. This receptor was obtained from a human patient who received a combined kidney and bone marrow transplant. Specimen: CD8+ T cells from blood cultured with allogeneic cells, collected before the transplant. The CDR3 nucleotides read TGTGCCAGCAGTGAAACCGGGACAGGTAATTCACCCCTCCACTTT. It specifies CASSETGTGNSPLHF.